These 26 T cell receptor beta chains were all obtained from the same sample, sequenced in a study of shared T cell receptors in the human thymus (dated by TCRdb to 2020 to 2022). Receptor libraries were prepared by the immunoSEQ multiplex PCR assay. In its TCRdb copy, this immuneACCESS table keeps in-frame sequences only and misses some clones. Where compared with another copy, unresolved V genes explain less than half of these, and the others have no known cause. In this sample the table shows hundreds of thousands of clones, approximately 87% of which occur a single time. The ten top clones hold 0.0094% of the sample. The data were also submitted as part of a second study, on human thymus T cells.

The source material was thymocytes. Receptors originate from a boy under two years old with a congenital heart defect. Donor details come from another sample of the same person, matched by shared clones.

This chain joins TRBV7-2 and TRBJ1-2; weak D call: TRBD1 (6 bases). Germline V lookup: CDR1 SGHTA, CDR2 FQGNSA. Trimming cost V 5 bases and J 2 bases, with 15 bases left between them. The CDR3 is 15 residues long. The CDR3 loop reads CASSPYPGANYGYTF. The CDR3 nucleotides are TGTGCCAGCAGCCCCTATCCAGGGGCCAACTATGGCTACACCTTC.

J is TRBJ1-1 and V is TRBV5-1; TRBD1 matches at 8 bases. V shed 4 bases and J 1 base; nucleotides not matched to a gene: 3. This CDR3 region has 14 residues. Per the germline V gene, CDR1 is SGHRS and CDR2 is YFSETQ. Here the CDR3 reads CASSDGQGNTEAFF. CDR3 nucleotide sequence: TGCGCCAGCAGCGACGGACAGGGGAACACTGAAGCTTTCTTT.

The gene calls are TRBV7-8 and TRBJ2-3; D possibly corresponds to TRBD2 (5 bases). V was trimmed by 1 base and J by 3 bases, leaving 17 bases between them. CDR1 SGHVS and CDR2 FQNEAQ come from the germline V gene. The CDR3 loop spans 17 amino acids. The CDR3 here is CASSLGVPGGRTDTQYF. CDR3 nucleotides: TGTGCCAGCAGCTTAGGAGTGCCAGGAGGAAGGACAGATACGCAGTATTTT.

The gene calls are TRBV19 and TRBJ2-5; the D gene is possibly TRBD1 (6 bases). The CDR3 has 15 residues. Germline V CDR1 and CDR2: LNHDA, SQIVND (reference sequence). Trimming removed 4 bases at V and 4 bases at J, with 16 bases between. DNA of the CDR3: TGTGCCAGTAGTACCTTACAGGGTGGGGGAGAGACCCAGTACTTC. Translation: CASSTLQGGGETQYF.

The chain uses TRBV6-5 and TRBJ2-5; no reliable D call. The CDR3 is 15 amino acids. Looked up from germline, CDR1 is MNHEY and CDR2 is SVGAGI. Trimming removed 0 bases from V and 3 bases from J, with 11 bases in between. CDR3 DNA: TGTGCCAGCAGTTACTCGAGCCAGAGGAAAGAGACCCAGTACTTC. Its protein product is CASSYSSQRKETQYF.

This chain connects TRBV14 to TRBJ2-7; the match to TRBD1 covers 8 bases. V lost 4 bases to trimming and J lost 5 bases; unmatched junction nucleotides: 7. This CDR3 has 14 residues. CDR1 and CDR2 (germline): SGHDN, FVKESK. CDR3 amino acids: CASSPGQGWNEQYF. CDR3 in DNA: TGTGCCAGCAGCCCAGGACAGGGCTGGAACGAGCAGTACTTC.

Here the CDR3 reads CASSGRDRLEGADTEAFF. CDR3 DNA sequence: TGTGCCAGCTCAGGACGAGATCGGTTGGAGGGGGCCGACACTGAAGCTTTCTTT. The chain recombines TRBV18 with TRBJ1-1; 7 positions match TRBD1. J was trimmed by 3 bases and V by 5 bases; bases with no gene match: 18. This CDR3 contains 18 residues. Looked up from germline, CDR1 is KGHSH and CDR2 is LQKENI. The full variable domain, with the rest looked up from reference TRBV18 and TRBJ1-1, is NAGVMQNPRHLVRRRGQEARLRCSPMKGHSHVYWYRQLPEEGLKFMVYLQKENIIDESGMPKERFSAEFPKEGPSILRIQQVVRGDSAAYFCASSGRDRLEGADTEAFFGQGTRLTVV.

The chain recombines TRBV11-2 with TRBJ2-7; D possibly corresponds to TRBD1 (6 bases). The CDR3 contains 14 residues. Germline V gene lookup returns CDR1 SGHAT and CDR2 FQNNGV. Trimming took off 5 bases at V and 2 bases at J, with 13 bases between the two ends. The CDR3 sequence is CASSIPGQAYEQYF. Written as DNA, the CDR3 is TGTGCCAGCAGCATACCGGGACAAGCCTACGAGCAGTACTTC.

The chain couples TRBV19 to TRBJ1-5; possibly TRBD1 for D (5 bases). V was pared by 5 bases and J by 0 bases, with 14 bases between. Germline lookup yields CDR1 LNHDA and CDR2 SQIVND (reference sequence). This CDR3 has 16 residues. This CDR3 reads CASSSRDGYSNQPQHF. The CDR3 coding sequence is TGTGCCAGTAGTTCCAGGGATGGTTATAGCAATCAGCCCCAGCATTTT.

This clone occurred a few times. The V call is TRBV21-1, the J call TRBJ2-7; TRBD2, the D gene given by the table, was not confirmed from the DNA. TRBV21-1 is termed a pseudogene. The CDR3 sequence is 16 residues long. CDR3 sequence (DNA): TGTGCCAGCAGCCCCCGGGGGACCCGAAAGGACTACGAGCAGTACTTC. Translation gives CASSPRGTRKDYEQYF.

The chain is built from TRBV6-6 and TRBJ2-7; 9 nucleotides line up with TRBD1. Germline V lookup: CDR1 MNHNY, CDR2 SVGAGI (reference sequence). This CDR3 has 15 residues. Unmatched junction bases numbered 2, after V lost 0 bases and J lost 2 bases. CDR3 coding DNA: TGTGCCAGCAGTTACTCCCGGACAGGGGCCTACGAGCAGTACTTC. This gives the protein CASSYSRTGAYEQYF.

This rearrangement joins TRBV5-4 to TRBJ2-3; unclear D gene. Looked up from germline, CDR1 is SGHNT and CDR2 is YYREEE (reference sequence). The germline V and J ends were trimmed by 0 bases and 3 bases, with 8 bases remaining between them. The CDR3 runs to 14 residues. CDR3 protein: CASSLAWATDTQYF. Here the CDR3 DNA reads TGTGCCAGCAGCTTGGCCTGGGCGACAGATACGCAGTATTTT.

V is TRBV28 and J is TRBJ1-1; D might be TRBD1 (6 bases). Germline values: CDR1 MDHEN, CDR2 SYDVKM. Trimming removed 7 bases from V and 0 bases from J, with 15 bases in between. This CDR3 spans 15 amino acids. The CDR3 spells CASNGQLAMNTEAFF. CDR3 DNA: TGTGCCAGCAACGGACAGTTGGCCATGAACACTGAAGCTTTCTTT. Looking up the rest from reference TRBV28 and TRBJ1-1 gives the full variable domain: DVKVTQSSRYLVKRTGEKVFLECVQDMDHENMFWYRQDPGLGLRLIYFSYDVKMKEKGDIPEGYSVSREKKERFSLILESASTNQTSMYLCASNGQLAMNTEAFFGQGTRLTVV.

The rearrangement links TRBV14 to TRBJ1-3; unclear D gene. The CDR3 is made up of 17 amino acids. Between the trimmed V and J ends, which lost 1 base and 0 bases, there was a span of 13 bases. CDR1 is SGHDN, CDR2 FVKESK, per germline. The CDR3: CASSQGSSYHSGNTIYF. The CDR3 DNA follows: TGTGCCAGCAGCCAAGGAAGCTCGTACCACTCTGGAAACACCATATATTTT.

The chain employs TRBV10-2 and TRBJ1-6; no reliable D call. The CDR3 sequence is 14 residues long. Germline V CDR1 and CDR2: WSHSY, SAAADI. V was shortened by 6 bases and J by 5 bases, with 11 bases between the two germline ends. CDR3 bases: TGCGCCAGCAGGTTCAGAAGAAATAATTCACCCCTCCACTTT. Protein: CASRFRRNNSPLHF.

The CDR3 loop reads CATSRDPPRFYGNTIYF. CDR3 DNA: TGTGCCACCAGCAGAGATCCCCCGAGGTTCTACGGAAACACCATATATTTT. This chain connects TRBV15 to TRBJ1-3; D unclear. The CDR3 totals 17 residues. The V gene's germline CDR1 is LNHNV and CDR2 YYDKDF (reference sequence). V was trimmed by 0 bases and J by 4 bases, leaving 16 bases between them.

The chain uses TRBV5-6 and TRBJ2-5; TRBD2 might be the D (6 bases). V was shortened by 0 bases and J by 1 base, with 10 bases between the two germline ends. CDR1 SGHDT and CDR2 YYEEEE come from the germline V gene. The CDR3 is 15 amino acids. The CDR3 DNA reads as TGTGCCAGCAGCTTGGAGGCGGGGTCCCAAGAGACCCAGTACTTC. Residues: CASSLEAGSQETQYF. Looking up the rest from reference TRBV5-6 and TRBJ2-5 gives the full variable domain: DAGVTQSPTHLIKTRGQQVTLRCSPKSGHDTVSWYQQALGQGPQFIFQYYEEEERQRGNFPDRFSGHQFPNYSSELNVNALLLGDSALYLCASSLEAGSQETQYFGPGTRLLVL.

This clone was seen a handful of times. The V call is TRBV5-1, the J call TRBJ1-1, with D uncertain. The V and J ends lost 5 bases and 3 bases respectively, with 14 bases between them. CDR1 and CDR2 (germline): SGHRS, YFSETQ. This CDR3 comprises 14 residues. CDR3 bases: TGCGCCAGCAGAACCACTGCATTTGACACTGAAGCTTTCTTT. Translated: CASRTTAFDTEAFF.

The genes are TRBV5-5 and TRBJ2-7; 7 positions match TRBD2. The length of the CDR3 is 15 residues. Trimming removed 0 bases from V and 3 bases from J; junction bases left unmatched: 6. The germline CDR1 and CDR2 sequences are SGHKS and YYEKEE (reference sequence). The CDR3 reads CASSLGGGDVYEQYF. The CDR3 DNA reads as TGTGCCAGCAGCTTGGGGGGAGGGGACGTCTACGAGCAGTACTTC.

The chain carries TRBV6-5 and TRBJ1-1; tentative D call: TRBD1 (5 bases). Trimming pared 7 bases from V and 5 bases from J, leaving 17 bases between. Per germline, CDR1 MNHEY and CDR2 SVGAGI. The CDR3 covers 14 residues. CDR3 nucleotide sequence: TGTGCCAGCAAAAACACGGGGGGGTGGACTGAAGCTTTCTTT. As protein: CASKNTGGWTEAFF.

The chain joins TRBV7-8 to TRBJ2-3, with a possible D match to TRBD2 (6 bases). This CDR3 spans 17 amino acids. Germline values: CDR1 SGHVS, CDR2 FQNEAQ. V lost 5 bases and J 1 base, leaving 19 bases between the germline ends. The CDR3 loop reads CASSRKLAEKGTDTQYF. As DNA, the CDR3 is TGTGCCAGCAGCCGCAAACTAGCAGAGAAGGGCACAGATACGCAGTATTTT.

This clone occurred once. The chain recombines TRBV2 with TRBJ2-7, with TRBD1 identical over 7 bases. The germline V gene has CDR1 SNHLY and CDR2 FYNNEI. This CDR3 is built from 15 residues. After removal of 6 bases from V and 2 bases from J, the junction contained 10 bases not matched to a gene. The CDR3, as DNA: TGTGCCAGCAGCATCCTGACAGGGAAACCCTACGAGCAGTACTTC. Protein: CASSILTGKPYEQYF.

The chain carries TRBV27 and TRBJ1-1; D unresolved. The CDR3 totals 16 residues. Germline CDR1 and CDR2: MNHEY and SMNVEV (reference sequence). V lost 0 bases to trimming and J lost 0 bases, with 11 bases between them. The CDR3 here is CASSLSPVIMNTEAFF. CDR3 DNA: TGTGCCAGCAGTTTATCGCCGGTTATAATGAACACTGAAGCTTTCTTT.

The chain employs TRBV30 and TRBJ1-2, with TRBD1 matching over 11 bases. Germline CDR1 GTSNPN, CDR2 SVGIG (reference sequence). The CDR3 sequence is 17 residues long. The junction had 13 bases not matched to a gene; V was cut back by 2 bases and J by 5 bases. The CDR3 sequence: CAWSSLGTGGEGYGYTF. The CDR3 bases are TGTGCCTGGAGTTCCCTCGGGACAGGGGGTGAGGGATATGGCTACACCTTC.

The chain recombines TRBV28 with TRBJ2-7; possibly TRBD2 for D (6 bases). Trimming took off 7 bases at V and 4 bases at J, with 20 bases between the two ends. The germline V gene encodes CDR1 MDHEN and CDR2 SYDVKM. CDR3 length equals 15 residues. In nucleotides, the CDR3 is TGTGCCAGCAACACCCCACCGGGACTCCAGTACGAGCAGTACTTC. As protein: CASNTPPGLQYEQYF. Full variable domain (remainder filled in from reference TRBV28 and TRBJ2-7): DVKVTQSSRYLVKRTGEKVFLECVQDMDHENMFWYRQDPGLGLRLIYFSYDVKMKEKGDIPEGYSVSREKKERFSLILESASTNQTSMYLCASNTPPGLQYEQYFGPGTRLTVT.

V usage is TRBV12-5 and J usage is TRBJ2-3; D gene unclear. V was shortened by 5 bases and J by 0 bases, with 24 bases between the two germline ends. Per the germline V gene, CDR1 is LGHNT and CDR2 is FRNRAP. The CDR3 spans 19 residues. This CDR3 is CASGTSLNSRSYSTDTQYF. Written as DNA, the CDR3 is TGTGCTAGTGGTACATCCCTCAACTCACGGAGCTACAGCACAGATACGCAGTATTTT.